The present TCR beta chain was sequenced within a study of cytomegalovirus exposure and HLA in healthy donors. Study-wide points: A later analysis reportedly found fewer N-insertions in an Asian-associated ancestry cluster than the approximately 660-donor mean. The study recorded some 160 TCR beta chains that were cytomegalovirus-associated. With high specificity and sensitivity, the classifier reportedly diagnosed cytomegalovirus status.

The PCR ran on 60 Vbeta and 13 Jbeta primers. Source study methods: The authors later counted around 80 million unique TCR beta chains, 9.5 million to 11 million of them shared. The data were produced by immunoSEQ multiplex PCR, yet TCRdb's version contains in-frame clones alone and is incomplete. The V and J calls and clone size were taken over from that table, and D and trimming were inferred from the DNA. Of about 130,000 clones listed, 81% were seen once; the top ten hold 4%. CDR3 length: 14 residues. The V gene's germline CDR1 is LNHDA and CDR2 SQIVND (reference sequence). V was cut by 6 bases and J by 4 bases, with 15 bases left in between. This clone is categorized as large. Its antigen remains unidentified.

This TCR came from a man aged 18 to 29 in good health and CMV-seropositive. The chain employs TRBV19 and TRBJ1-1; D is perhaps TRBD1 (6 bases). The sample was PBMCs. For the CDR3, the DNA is TGTGCCAGTAGGACAGCCGGGACAAGCACTGAAGCTTTCTTT. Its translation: CASRTAGTSTEAFF.